This TCR beta chain was sequenced in a study of shared clonotypes between healthy human individuals. Study in general: Two female and three male donors aged 18 to 49 were enrolled. General study points: Non-shared clonotypes were found to have lower generation probabilities than the clonotypes that were shared by all four of the sorted-subset donors.

Remarks on this clone: The antigen remains undetermined.

CD45RO-negative, CCR7-selected cells formed the naive CD8 fraction, which excluded terminally differentiated effector memory CD45RA+ cells. Genomic DNA belonging to each subset was distributed in equal measure over several immunoSEQ plates. Replicate PCRs for sorted subsets used around 200 ng DNA; this equaled about 30,000 T cell genomes. The data were produced by immunoSEQ multiplex PCR, yet TCRdb's version contains in-frame clones alone and is incomplete. The sample carries roughly 2,000,000 clones, roughly 95% recorded once. Germline-derived CDR1 and CDR2 are SGHTA and FQGNSA. The CDR3 totals 14 residues. Trimming removed 4 bases from V and 2 bases from J; junction bases left unmatched: 1.

Material for sequencing was naive CD8+ T cells from PBMCs. V is TRBV7-2 and J is TRBJ2-7; 11 bases map to TRBD2. This TCR was recovered from a young man in good health. Some clones in this sample may be carry-over from other donors' samples. The CDR3 sequence: CASSSSGRTYEQYF. The DNA of the CDR3 is TGTGCCAGCAGCTCTAGCGGGAGGACCTACGAGCAGTACTTC.